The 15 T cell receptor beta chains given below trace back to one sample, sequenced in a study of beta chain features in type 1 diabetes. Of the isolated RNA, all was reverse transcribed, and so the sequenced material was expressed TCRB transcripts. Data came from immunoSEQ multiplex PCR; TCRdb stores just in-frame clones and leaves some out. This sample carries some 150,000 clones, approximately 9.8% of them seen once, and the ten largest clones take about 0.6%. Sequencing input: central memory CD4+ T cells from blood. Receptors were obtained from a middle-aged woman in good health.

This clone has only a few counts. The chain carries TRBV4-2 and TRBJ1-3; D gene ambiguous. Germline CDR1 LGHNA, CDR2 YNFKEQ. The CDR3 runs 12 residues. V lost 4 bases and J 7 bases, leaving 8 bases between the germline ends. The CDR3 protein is CASSPQRNTIYF. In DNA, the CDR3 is TGTGCCAGCAGCCCGCAGAGGAACACCATATATTTT.

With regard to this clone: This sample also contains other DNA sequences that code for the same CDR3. The CDR3 bases are TGCAGTGCCGACAGAGGGGGCGAGCAGTACTTC. It encodes CSADRGGEQYF. V is TRBV20-1 and J is TRBJ2-7; D is possibly TRBD1 (6 bases). CDR1 DFQATT and CDR2 SNEGSKA come from the germline V gene (reference sequence). CDR3 size: 11 residues. V shed 6 bases and J shed 6 bases, with 12 bases lying between them.

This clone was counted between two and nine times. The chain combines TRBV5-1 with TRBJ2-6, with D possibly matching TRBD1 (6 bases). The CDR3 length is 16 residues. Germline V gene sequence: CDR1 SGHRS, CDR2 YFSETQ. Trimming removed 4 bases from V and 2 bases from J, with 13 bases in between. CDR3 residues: CASSPYGGAGANVLTF. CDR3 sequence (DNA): TGCGCCAGCAGCCCCTATGGGGGCGCTGGGGCCAACGTCCTGACTTTC. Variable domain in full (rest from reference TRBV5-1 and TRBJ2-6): KAGVTQTPRYLIKTRGQQVTLSCSPISGHRSVSWYQQTPGQGLQFLFEYFSETQRNKGNFPGRFSGRQFSNSRSEMNVSTLELGDSALYLCASSPYGGAGANVLTFGAGSRLTVL.

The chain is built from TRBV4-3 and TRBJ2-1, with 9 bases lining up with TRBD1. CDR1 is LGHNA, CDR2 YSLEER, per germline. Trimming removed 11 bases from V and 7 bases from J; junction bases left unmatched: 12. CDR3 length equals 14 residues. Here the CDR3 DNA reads TGCGCCCTCCCGTGGGACAGGGCCTTTAATGAGCAGTTCTTC. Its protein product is CALPWDRAFNEQFF.

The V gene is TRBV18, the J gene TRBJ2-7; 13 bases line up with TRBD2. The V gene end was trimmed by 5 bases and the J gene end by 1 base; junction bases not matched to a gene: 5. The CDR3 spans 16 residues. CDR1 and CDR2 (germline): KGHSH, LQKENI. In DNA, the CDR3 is TGTGCCAGCTCATTCGGACTAGCGGGGGCATCCTACGAGCAGTACTTC. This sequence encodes CASSFGLAGASYEQYF. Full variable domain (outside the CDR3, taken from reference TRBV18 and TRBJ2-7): NAGVMQNPRHLVRRRGQEARLRCSPMKGHSHVYWYRQLPEEGLKFMVYLQKENIIDESGMPKERFSAEFPKEGPSILRIQQVVRGDSAAYFCASSFGLAGASYEQYFGPGTRLTVT.

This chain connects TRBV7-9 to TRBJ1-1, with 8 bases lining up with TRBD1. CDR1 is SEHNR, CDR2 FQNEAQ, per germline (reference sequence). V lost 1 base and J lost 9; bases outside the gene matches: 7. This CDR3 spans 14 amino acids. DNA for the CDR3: TGTGCCAGCAGCTTAGGACGAGGACAGGGAAAAGCTTTCTTT. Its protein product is CASSLGRGQGKAFF.

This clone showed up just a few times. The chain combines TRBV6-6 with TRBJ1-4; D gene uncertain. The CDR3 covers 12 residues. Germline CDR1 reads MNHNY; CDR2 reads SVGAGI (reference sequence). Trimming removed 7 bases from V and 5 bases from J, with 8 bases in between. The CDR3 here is CASKRPNEKLFF. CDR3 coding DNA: TGTGCCAGCAAGAGGCCAAATGAAAAACTGTTTTTT.

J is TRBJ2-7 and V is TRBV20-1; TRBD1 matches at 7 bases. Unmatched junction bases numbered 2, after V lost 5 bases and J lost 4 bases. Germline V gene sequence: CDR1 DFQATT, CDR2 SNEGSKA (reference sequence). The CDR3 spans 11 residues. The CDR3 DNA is TGCAGTGCTGCGACAGGGTACGAGCAGTACTTC. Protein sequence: CSAATGYEQYF.

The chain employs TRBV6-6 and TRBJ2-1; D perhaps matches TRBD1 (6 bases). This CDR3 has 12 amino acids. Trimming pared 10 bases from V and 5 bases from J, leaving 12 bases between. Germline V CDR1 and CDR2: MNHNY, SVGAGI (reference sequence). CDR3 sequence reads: CATETGNNEQFF. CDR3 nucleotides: TGTGCCACCGAAACAGGGAACAATGAGCAGTTCTTC.

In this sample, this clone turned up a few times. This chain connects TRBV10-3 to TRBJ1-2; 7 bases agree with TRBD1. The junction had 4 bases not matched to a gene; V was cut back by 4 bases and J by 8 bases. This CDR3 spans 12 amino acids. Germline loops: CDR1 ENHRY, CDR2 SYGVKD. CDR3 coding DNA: TGTGCCATCAGTGTGGACAGGTGGGGCTACACCTTC. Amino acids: CAISVDRWGYTF.

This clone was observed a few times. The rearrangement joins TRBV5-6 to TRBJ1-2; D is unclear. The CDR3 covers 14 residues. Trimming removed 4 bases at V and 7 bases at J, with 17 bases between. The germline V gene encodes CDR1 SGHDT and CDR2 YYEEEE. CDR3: CASSLPVELGGYTF. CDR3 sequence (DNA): TGTGCCAGCAGCCTCCCCGTGGAGCTAGGTGGCTACACCTTC.

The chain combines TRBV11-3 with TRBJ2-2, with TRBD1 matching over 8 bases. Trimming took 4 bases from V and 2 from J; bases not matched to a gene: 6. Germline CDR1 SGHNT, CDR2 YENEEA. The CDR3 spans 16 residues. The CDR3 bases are TGTGCCAGCAGCTACCCCGGACAGGGAAACACCGGGGAGCTGTTTTTT. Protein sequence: CASSYPGQGNTGELFF.

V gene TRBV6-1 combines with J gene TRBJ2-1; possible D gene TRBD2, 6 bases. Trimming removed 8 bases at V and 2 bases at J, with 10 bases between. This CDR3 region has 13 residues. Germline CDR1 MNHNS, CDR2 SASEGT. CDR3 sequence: CASGEVTYNEQFF. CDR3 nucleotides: TGTGCCAGCGGGGAGGTCACCTACAATGAGCAGTTCTTC.

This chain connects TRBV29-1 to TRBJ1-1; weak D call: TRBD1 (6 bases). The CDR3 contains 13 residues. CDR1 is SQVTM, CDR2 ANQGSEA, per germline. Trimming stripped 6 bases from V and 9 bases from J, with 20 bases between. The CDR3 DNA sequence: TGCAGCGTCCCTGGTACTGGGGGCCAACAAGCTTTCTTT. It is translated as CSVPGTGGQQAFF.

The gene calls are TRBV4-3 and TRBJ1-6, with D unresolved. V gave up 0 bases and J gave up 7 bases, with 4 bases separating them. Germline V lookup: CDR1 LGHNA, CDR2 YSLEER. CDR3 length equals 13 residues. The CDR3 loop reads CASSQERNSPLHF. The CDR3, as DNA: TGCGCCAGCAGCCAAGAGAGAAATTCACCCCTCCACTTT.